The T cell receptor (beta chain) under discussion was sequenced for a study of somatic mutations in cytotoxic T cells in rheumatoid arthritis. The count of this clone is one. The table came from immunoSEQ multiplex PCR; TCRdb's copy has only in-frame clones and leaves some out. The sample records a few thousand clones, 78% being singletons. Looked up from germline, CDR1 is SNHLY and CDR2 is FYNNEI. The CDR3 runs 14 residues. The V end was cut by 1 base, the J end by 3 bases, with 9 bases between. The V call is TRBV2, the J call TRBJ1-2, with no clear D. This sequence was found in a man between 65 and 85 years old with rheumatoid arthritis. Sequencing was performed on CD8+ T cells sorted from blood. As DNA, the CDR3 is TGTGCCAGCAGTGAAGACGCAGGCCACTATGGCTACACCTTC. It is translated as CASSEDAGHYGYTF.